This TCR beta chain came from a study of early T cells in non-severe SARS-CoV-2 infection (dated by TCRdb to the early 2020s). Regarding the study in general: Because TCR sequencing relied on bulk RNA taken from unsorted whole blood, pairing of alpha and beta chains was not possible.

This clonotype has at least ten counts. Its antigen has not been determined. Base qualities are not at hand, and no much larger clone is one base apart. A case-control design nested within a healthcare worker cohort in London, UK, was used, with weekly nasopharyngeal swab PCR tests and blood sampling performed. Healthcare workers were recruited between 23 and 31 March 2020, during the week of the UK lockdown, and were followed weekly for up to about 15 weeks. The library came from 5' RACE. TCRdb records NextSeq 500 as the sequencer. In the TCR library protocol, unique molecular identifiers were attached to individual cDNA molecules to correct for PCR bias and sequencing error. Sequencing covered both TCR alpha and beta chains, and within each sample the abundances of alpha and beta sequences were tightly co-correlated. The original pipeline was this. V gene, J gene and CDR3 annotation of TCR sequences was performed with Decombinator V4. Expanded TCRs were defined as changing significantly between any two time points under a Poisson model with p below 0.0001. TCR abundances were normalised to the total number of TCRs sequenced per sample and were expressed as counts per million. MAIT TCRs were defined by TRAV1-2 paired with TRAJ12, TRAJ20 or TRAJ33, and iNKT TCRs by TRAV10 paired with TRAJ18. VDJdb, accessed 1 November 2021, was searched for CMV, EBV and SARS-CoV-2 annotated TCRs, with TCRs annotated for multiple antigens excluded. Through fastp at Q25 and MiXCR, TCRdb rebuilt clones from the public reads, retaining in-frame beta chains. When rows share a CDR3 protein, they turn into one entry using the most common DNA and genes. The V and J calls were not made by the authors but by TCRdb's processing. The sample yields 70,000 to 85,000 distinct CDR3 sequences; around 10% were counted once. Approximately 2.4% of the sample is held by the ten biggest clonotypes.

In the germline V gene, CDR1 corresponds to SNHLY and CDR2 to FYNNEI. The CDR3, cysteine through phenylalanine, is 15 amino acids long. Only the CDR3 portion is preserved as DNA: 45 bases, with reading frame beginning at the first base. Trimmed from V: 4 bases; trimmed from J: 6 bases; junction bases lacking a gene match: 4. Points the paper makes about the study in general: VDJdb matching was skewed toward anti-spike CD8 responses and likely underestimated virus-specific expansions, missing private and CD4 specificities.

The specimen was whole blood. This chain joins TRBV2 to TRBJ2-1; 12 bases in the junction line up with TRBD1. This clonotype was sampled from an adult who was a healthcare worker with PCR-confirmed SARS-CoV-2 infection or an uninfected control (not recorded which). The nucleotide sequence reads TGTGCCAGCAGTGTCGGGACAGGGGGCATCAATGAGCAGTTCTTC. The resulting protein is CASSVGTGGINEQFF. When the CDR3 is completed using the reference TRBV2 and TRBJ2-1 genes on either side, the full variable domain is EPEVTQTPSHQVTQMGQEVILRCVPISNHLYFYWYRQILGQKVEFLVSFYNNEISEKSEIFDDQFSVERPDGSNFTLKIRSTKLEDSAMYFCASSVGTGGINEQFFGPGTRLTVL.